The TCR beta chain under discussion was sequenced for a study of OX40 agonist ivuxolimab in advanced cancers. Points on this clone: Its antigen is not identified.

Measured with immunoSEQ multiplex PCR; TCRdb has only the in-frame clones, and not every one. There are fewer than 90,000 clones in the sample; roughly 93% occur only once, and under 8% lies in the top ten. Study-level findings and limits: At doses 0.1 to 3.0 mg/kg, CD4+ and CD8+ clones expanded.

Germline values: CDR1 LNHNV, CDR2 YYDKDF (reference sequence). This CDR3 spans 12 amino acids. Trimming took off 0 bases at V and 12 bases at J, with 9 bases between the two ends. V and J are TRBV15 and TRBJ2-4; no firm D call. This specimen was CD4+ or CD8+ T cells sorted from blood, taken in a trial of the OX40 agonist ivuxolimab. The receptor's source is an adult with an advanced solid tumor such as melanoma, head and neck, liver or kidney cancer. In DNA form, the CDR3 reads TGTGCCACCAGCAGAGATATAGAGTATCAGTACTTC. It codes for CATSRDIEYQYF.